This entry concerns a single TCR beta chain. The antigen is undetermined. 60 Vbeta and 13 Jbeta primers were used in PCR. Data came from immunoSEQ multiplex PCR; TCRdb stores just in-frame clones and leaves some out. This table lists 30,000 to 35,000 clones. These data are taken from a study of cytomegalovirus exposure and HLA in healthy donors. Broader study findings: Rarity characterized most TCR sequences, yet some public TCRs appeared in many donors. The classifier was said to identify cytomegalovirus status with high specificity and sensitivity.

Specimen: PBMCs. The sequence derives from a woman aged 40 to 50 in good health and CMV-seropositive.

The DNA for the CDR3 is TGCAGCGTGGCCGGGATTGGGGTCTCTGGGGCCAACGTCCTGACTTTC. It specifies CSVAGIGVSGANVLTF. The rearrangement links TRBV29-1 to TRBJ2-6; D is perhaps TRBD2 (5 bases). The V and J ends lost 6 bases and 0 bases respectively, with 15 bases between them. The CDR3 loop spans 16 amino acids. Germline V gives CDR1 SQVTM, CDR2 ANQGSEA.